The T cell receptor beta chain under discussion was sequenced for a study of sequential checkpoint blockade in melanoma. Noted treatment: randomized to nivolumab then ipilimumab (arm A) or the reverse (arm B). Live CD3+CD8+ CD19− CD56− cells were sorted from PBMCs. Germline assignment: CDR1 SGHTA and CDR2 FQGNSA. V lost 5 bases to trimming and J lost 3 bases, with 17 bases between them. The CDR3 totals 15 residues. Only in-frame clones appear in the TCRdb table, and some are missing; sequencing was by immunoSEQ multiplex PCR. The sample includes more than 15,000 clones, approximately 66% of them seen just once.

This TCR was sampled from a human donor with melanoma. The sample was CD8+ T cells sorted from blood (inferred from file names), taken from a patient given nivolumab and ipilimumab in sequence. The chain uses TRBV7-2 and TRBJ2-7; the D is unclear. The CDR3 DNA follows: TGTGCCAGCAGCCCGTTGAACAGTGAAAACTACGAGCAGTACTTC. It yields the protein CASSPLNSENYEQYF.